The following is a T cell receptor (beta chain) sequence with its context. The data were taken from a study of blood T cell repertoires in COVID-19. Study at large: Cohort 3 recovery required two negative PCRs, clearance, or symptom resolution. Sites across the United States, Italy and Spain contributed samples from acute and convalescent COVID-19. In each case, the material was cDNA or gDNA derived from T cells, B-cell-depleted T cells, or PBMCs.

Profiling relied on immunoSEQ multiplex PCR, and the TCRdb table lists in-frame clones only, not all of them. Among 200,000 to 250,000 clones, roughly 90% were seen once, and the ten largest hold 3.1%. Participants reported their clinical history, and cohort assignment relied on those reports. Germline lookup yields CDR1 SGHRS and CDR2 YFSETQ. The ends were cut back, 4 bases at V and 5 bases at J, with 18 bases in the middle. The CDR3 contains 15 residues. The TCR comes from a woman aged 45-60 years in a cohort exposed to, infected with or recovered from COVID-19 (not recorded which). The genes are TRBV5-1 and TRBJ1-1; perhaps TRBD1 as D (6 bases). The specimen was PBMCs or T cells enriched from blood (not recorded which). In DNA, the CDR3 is TGCGCCAGCAGCCCATATGGGGGCTCGGGGACTGAAGCTTTCTTT. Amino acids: CASSPYGGSGTEAFF.